A selection of T cell receptor beta chains follows, all from one sample in a study of human T cells and chemical hapten exposure. TCRdb itself ran the RACE reads through MiXCR, one entry per CDR3 protein. Of around 100,000 distinct CDR3 sequences detected, 8% to 13% appear once; the ten largest clones hold around 3.5%. Sequenced here: whole blood, sampled in connection with sensitization to the hapten diphenylcyclopropenone (DPC). The receptors come from a woman aged 40 to 50 with alopecia areata. Some clones in this sample may be carry-over from other donors' samples. Both conserved end residues are part of each CDR3. The D gene is left open where the match is weak. Where a row states a size, it is once, few, many or the class of an expanded clone; other rows omit it.

.	TRBJ1-6	.	TRBV5-6	TGTGCCAGCAGCCCAGAGGTCTATAATAATTCACCCCTCCACTTT	CASSPEVYNNSPLHF
TRBD2	TRBJ2-2	.	TRBV19	TGTGCCAGTAGTCGCGGGGGACTACTTACCGGGGAGCTGTTTTTT	CASSRGGLLTGELFF
.	TRBJ2-4	many	TRBV11-2	TGTGCCAGCAGCTTAGAGCAGGCGATGCCTTCCAAAAACATTCAGTACTTC	CASSLEQAMPSKNIQYF
.	TRBJ2-6	many	TRBV5-1	TGCGCCAGCAGCTTGGGGCCAAACTCTGGGGCCAACGTCCTGACTTTC	CASSLGPNSGANVLTF
TRBD2	TRBJ2-1	few	TRBV4-3	TGCGCCAGCAGCCAAGTTAGCGGGGGGCAAGGAAATGAGCAGTTCTTC	CASSQVSGGQGNEQFF
.	TRBJ2-5	.	TRBV4-1	TGCGCCACTTCGGGGGGCGGGTCCCAAGAGACCCAGTACTTC	CATSGGGSQETQYF
.	TRBJ1-2	few	TRBV5-6	TGTGCCAGCAGCTTGCCAGGGGCCGGGGGCTATGGCTACACCTTC	CASSLPGAGGYGYTF
TRBD2	TRBJ2-7	many	TRBV6-5	TGTGCCAGCCGCACTAGCGGGGGGACCTACGAGCAGTACTTC	CASRTSGGTYEQYF
.	TRBJ1-3	many	TRBV20-1	TGCAGTGCTCAGTTCTCTGGAAACACCATATATTTT	CSAQFSGNTIYF
TRBD1	TRBJ1-2	.	TRBV5-4	TGTGCCAGCAGCTTTGGGACAGGGTCCTATGGCTACACCTTC	CASSFGTGSYGYTF
.	TRBJ2-2	.	TRBV7-2	TGTGCCAGCAGCGCGAAAGGGCCAGGGAACACCGGGGAGCTGTTTTTT	CASSAKGPGNTGELFF
.	TRBJ2-1	.	TRBV9	TGTGCCAGCAGCGCTCGACAGTCTACCCTCCACAATGAGCAGTTCTTC	CASSARQSTLHNEQFF
.	TRBJ1-5	.	TRBV3-1	TGTGCCAGCAGCCAAGAGGGTAGCAATCAGCCCCAGCATTTT	CASSQEGSNQPQHF
TRBD1	TRBJ1-5	.	TRBV6-2/TRBV6-3	TGTGCCAGCACCTACGGACAGGGGGTGGCTCAGCCCCAGCATTTT	CASTYGQGVAQPQHF
.	TRBJ1-2	few	TRBV19	TGTGCCAGTAGTATAGATCGGGGATACGGCTATGGCTACACCTTC	CASSIDRGYGYGYTF
.	TRBJ2-1	.	TRBV30	TGTGCCTGGAGTGTCCGCTTGGAGGGGATCGATGAGCAGTTCTTC	CAWSVRLEGIDEQFF
TRBD2	TRBJ2-1	many	TRBV11-3	TGTGCCAGCAGCTTAGGCGCAGCGGGGGGGCGCAATGAGCAGTTCTTC	CASSLGAAGGRNEQFF
.	TRBJ1-6	few	TRBV5-6	TGTGCCAGCAGCTTGGGCAGGGTGTTCTCACCCCTCCACTTT	CASSLGRVFSPLHF
.	TRBJ1-5	.	TRBV7-2	TGTGCCAGCAGCTTAATTTGGTCGTCATATCAGCCCCAGCATTTT	CASSLIWSSYQPQHF
.	TRBJ1-2	many	TRBV4-3	TGCGCCAGCAGCCAAAGGAAGTTTGACTATGGCTACACCTTC	CASSQRKFDYGYTF
TRBD1	TRBJ1-2	.	TRBV5-4	TGTGCCAGCAGCTCGCAGATACAGGGGGCTAACTATGGCTACACCTTC	CASSSQIQGANYGYTF
.	TRBJ2-1	.	TRBV14	TGTGCCAGCAGCCAAGTAAGGGGCGCCATAGGGGGTGAGCAGTTCTTC	CASSQVRGAIGGEQFF
TRBD1	TRBJ1-5	.	TRBV12-3/TRBV12-4	TGTGCCAGCAGTTCCTTGACAGGGGGCTGGGGTAGCAATCAGCCCCAGCATTTT	CASSSLTGGWGSNQPQHF
.	TRBJ2-1	.	TRBV20-1	TGCAGTGCTCCCGCGGCTAGCCGATCTTACAATGAGCAGTTCTTC	CSAPAASRSYNEQFF
.	TRBJ1-4	.	TRBV28	TGTGCCAGCAGTCGCCAGCCTAATGAAAAACTGTTTTTT	CASSRQPNEKLFF
TRBD2	TRBJ2-1	.	TRBV19	TGTGCCAGTACCTGGTGGGGGGGTGCGGATGAGCAGTTCTTC	CASTWWGGADEQFF
.	TRBJ1-1	many	TRBV7-8	TGTGCCAGCAGCTCCGCTCCGGGGACTGAAGCTTTCTTT	CASSSAPGTEAFF
TRBD1	TRBJ2-2	.	TRBV5-6	TGTGCCAGCAGCTTTATGGGACAGTTCCCCGGGGAGCTGTTTTTT	CASSFMGQFPGELFF
.	TRBJ2-2	.	TRBV11-2	TGTGCCAGCAGCTTAGGTGGGGGGACCGGGGAGCTGTTTTTT	CASSLGGGTGELFF
TRBD2	TRBJ2-1	.	TRBV14	TGTGCCAGCAGCCAGGGACTAGCGGGAGTCCCCTACAATGAGCAGTTCTTC	CASSQGLAGVPYNEQFF
TRBD2	TRBJ2-3	few	TRBV2	TGTGCCAGCACTACGCACAGCGGGAGTGGTACAGATACGCAGTATTTT	CASTTHSGSGTDTQYF
.	TRBJ2-2	many	TRBV4-3	TGCGCCAGCAGCCTGTCCTCGGGTCCGGGCGGCGGGGAGCTGTTTTTT	CASSLSSGPGGGELFF
.	TRBJ2-2	many	TRBV6-2/TRBV6-3	TGTGCCAGCAGCCTCGGCGACCCGAACACCGGGGAGCTGTTTTTT	CASSLGDPNTGELFF
.	TRBJ2-4	many	TRBV27	TGTGCCAGCAGTTCACAAAACATTCAGTACTTC	CASSSQNIQYF
.	TRBJ2-1	few	TRBV20-1	TGCAGTGCTAGTTGGCGCGGGGACTACAATGAGCAGTTCTTC	CSASWRGDYNEQFF
TRBD1	TRBJ1-5	many	TRBV12-3/TRBV12-4	TGTGCCAGCAGAGGAACAGGGGCCCAGCCCCAGCATTTT	CASRGTGAQPQHF